A selection of T cell receptor beta chains follows, all from one sample in a study of shared clonotypes between healthy human individuals. Assay: immunoSEQ multiplex PCR; the TCRdb copy retains only in-frame clones and omits some. Counted here are over 400,000 clones, roughly 80% occurring once; the ten biggest clones make up roughly 13%. The sequenced material came from PBMCs. These receptors came from a woman in her 40s in good health. Some clones in this sample may be carry-over from other donors' samples. Both conserved end residues are part of each CDR3.

V,J,CDR3
TRBV5-6,TRBJ2-7,CASSLPGAPRYF
TRBV7-6,TRBJ2-7,CASSLDSSYEQYF
TRBV4-3,TRBJ1-3,CASSQDPDSGNTIYF
TRBV10-3,TRBJ2-3,CAINRDRGADTQYF
TRBV5-6,TRBJ2-1,CASSLTSGSINEQFF
TRBV19,TRBJ1-4,CASSRGPSGNEKLFF
TRBV7-9,TRBJ1-2,CASSLERSRGYGYTF
TRBV6-4,TRBJ1-1,CASSSLGGNTEAFF
TRBV19,TRBJ1-5,CASCGTVNQPQHF
TRBV14,TRBJ1-5,CASSHLAGANNQPQHF
TRBV7-9,TRBJ2-3,CASGGGDTQYF
TRBV6-4,TRBJ2-3,CASSDGREIATDTQYF
TRBV15,TRBJ2-5,CATSRAGTGQETQYF
TRBV5-4,TRBJ2-6,CASGASVRQSRANVLTF
TRBV6-6,TRBJ2-1,CASREPGQASYNEQFF